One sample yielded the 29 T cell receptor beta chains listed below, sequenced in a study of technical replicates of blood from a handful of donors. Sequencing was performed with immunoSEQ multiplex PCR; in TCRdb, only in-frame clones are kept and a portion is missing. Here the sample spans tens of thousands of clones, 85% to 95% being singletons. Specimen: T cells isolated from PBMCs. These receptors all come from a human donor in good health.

The CDR3 nucleotides read TGCGCCAGCAGCCAAGATGGAGGGACGGGCACTGAAGCTTTCTTT. It translates to CASSQDGGTGTEAFF. The chain joins TRBV4-1 to TRBJ1-1, with D possibly TRBD1 on 5 matching bases. The CDR3 is made up of 15 amino acids. Trimming pared 0 bases from V and 4 bases from J, leaving 12 bases between. Germline CDR1 and CDR2: MGHRA and YSYEKL.

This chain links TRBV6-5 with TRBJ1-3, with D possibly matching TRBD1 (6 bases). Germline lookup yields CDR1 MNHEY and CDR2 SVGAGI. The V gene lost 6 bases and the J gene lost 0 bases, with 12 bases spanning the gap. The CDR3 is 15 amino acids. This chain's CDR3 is CASSPGVISGNTIYF. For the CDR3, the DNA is TGTGCCAGCAGCCCAGGGGTTATCTCTGGAAACACCATATATTTT.

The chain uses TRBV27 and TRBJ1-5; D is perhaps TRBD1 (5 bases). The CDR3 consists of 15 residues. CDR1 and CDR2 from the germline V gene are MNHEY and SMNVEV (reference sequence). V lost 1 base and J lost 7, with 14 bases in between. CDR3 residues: CASSLFWQGPQPQHF. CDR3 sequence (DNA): TGTGCCAGCAGTTTATTTTGGCAGGGTCCCCAGCCCCAGCATTTT.

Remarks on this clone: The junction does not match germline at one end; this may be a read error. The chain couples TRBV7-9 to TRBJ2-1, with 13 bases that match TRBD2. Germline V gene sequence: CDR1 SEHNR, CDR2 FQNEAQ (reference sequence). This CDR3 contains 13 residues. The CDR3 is CASSLNGLAGALF. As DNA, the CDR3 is TGTGCCAGCAGCTTAAACGGACTAGCGGGAGCCCTCTTC.

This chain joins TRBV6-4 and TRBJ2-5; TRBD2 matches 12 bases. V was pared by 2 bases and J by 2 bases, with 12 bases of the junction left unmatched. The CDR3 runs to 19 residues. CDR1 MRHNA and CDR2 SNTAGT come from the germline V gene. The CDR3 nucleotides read TGTGCCAGCAGTGACCTCCAGGGGCTAGCGGGAGGGCCACAAGAGACCCAGTACTTC. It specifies CASSDLQGLAGGPQETQYF.

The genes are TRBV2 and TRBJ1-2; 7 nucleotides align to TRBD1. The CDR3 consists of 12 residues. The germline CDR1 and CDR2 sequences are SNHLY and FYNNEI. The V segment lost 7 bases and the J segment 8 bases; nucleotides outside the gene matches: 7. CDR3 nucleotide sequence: TGTGCCAGCATATCGGACAGGAGAGGCTACACCTTC. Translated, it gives CASISDRRGYTF.

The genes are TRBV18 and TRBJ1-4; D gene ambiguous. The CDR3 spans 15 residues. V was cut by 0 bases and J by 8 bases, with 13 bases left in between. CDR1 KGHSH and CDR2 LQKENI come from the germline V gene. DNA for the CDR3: TGTGCCAGCTCACCACCGAACGGGGATGGCGAAAAACTGTTTTTT. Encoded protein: CASSPPNGDGEKLFF. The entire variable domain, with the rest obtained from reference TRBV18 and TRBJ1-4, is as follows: NAGVMQNPRHLVRRRGQEARLRCSPMKGHSHVYWYRQLPEEGLKFMVYLQKENIIDESGMPKERFSAEFPKEGPSILRIQQVVRGDSAAYFCASSPPNGDGEKLFFGSGTQLSVL.

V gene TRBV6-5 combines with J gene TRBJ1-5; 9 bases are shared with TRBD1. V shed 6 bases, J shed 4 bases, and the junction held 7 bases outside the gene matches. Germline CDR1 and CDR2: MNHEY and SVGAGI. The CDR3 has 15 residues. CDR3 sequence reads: CASRKDRGGNQPQHF. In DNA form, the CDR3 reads TGTGCCAGCAGGAAAGACAGGGGGGGAAATCAGCCCCAGCATTTT.

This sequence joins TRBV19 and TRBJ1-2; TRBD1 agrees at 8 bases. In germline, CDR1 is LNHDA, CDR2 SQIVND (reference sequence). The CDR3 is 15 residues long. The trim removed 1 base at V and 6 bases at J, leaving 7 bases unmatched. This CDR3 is CASSIVNRGKDGYTF. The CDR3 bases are TGTGCCAGTAGTATAGTCAACAGGGGGAAGGATGGCTACACCTTC. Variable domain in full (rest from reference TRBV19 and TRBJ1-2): DGGITQSPKYLFRKEGQNVTLSCEQNLNHDAMYWYRQDPGQGLRLIYYSQIVNDFQKGDIAEGYSVSREKKESFPLTVTSAQKNPTAFYLCASSIVNRGKDGYTFGSGTRLTVV.

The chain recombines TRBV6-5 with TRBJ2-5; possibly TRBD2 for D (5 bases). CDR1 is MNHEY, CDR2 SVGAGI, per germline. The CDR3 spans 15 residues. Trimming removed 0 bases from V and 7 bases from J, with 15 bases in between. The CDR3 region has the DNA TGTGCCAGCAGTTACTCGTACCTAGCAGGTGGGACCCAGTACTTC. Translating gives CASSYSYLAGGTQYF.

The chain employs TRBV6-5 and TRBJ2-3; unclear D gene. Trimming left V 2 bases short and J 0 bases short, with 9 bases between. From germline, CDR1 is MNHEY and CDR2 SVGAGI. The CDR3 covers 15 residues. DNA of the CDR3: TGTGCCAGCAGTTACGTCAGGAAAAGCACAGATACGCAGTATTTT. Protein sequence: CASSYVRKSTDTQYF.

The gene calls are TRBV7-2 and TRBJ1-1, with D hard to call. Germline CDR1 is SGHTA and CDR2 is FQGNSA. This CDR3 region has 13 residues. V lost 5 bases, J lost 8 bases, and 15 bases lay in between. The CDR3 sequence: CASSLDQRIEAFF. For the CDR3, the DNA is TGTGCCAGCAGCCTCGACCAGCGAATCGAAGCTTTCTTT.

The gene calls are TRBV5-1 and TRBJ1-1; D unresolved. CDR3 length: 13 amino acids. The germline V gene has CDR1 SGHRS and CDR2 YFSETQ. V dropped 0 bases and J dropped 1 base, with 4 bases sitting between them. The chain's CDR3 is CASSLVSNTEAFF. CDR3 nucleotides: TGCGCCAGCAGCTTGGTATCGAACACTGAAGCTTTCTTT.

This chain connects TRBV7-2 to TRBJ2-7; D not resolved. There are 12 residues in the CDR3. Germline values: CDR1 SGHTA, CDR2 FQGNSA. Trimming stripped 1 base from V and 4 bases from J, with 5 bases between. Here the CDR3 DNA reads TGTGCCAGCAGCTTAGGGAGATACGAGCAGTACTTC. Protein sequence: CASSLGRYEQYF. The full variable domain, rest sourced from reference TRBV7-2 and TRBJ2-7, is GAGVSQSPSNKVTEKGKDVELRCDPISGHTALYWYRQSLGQGLEFLIYFQGNSAPDKSGLPSDRFSAERTGGSVSTLTIQRTQQEDSAVYLCASSLGRYEQYFGPGTRLTVT.

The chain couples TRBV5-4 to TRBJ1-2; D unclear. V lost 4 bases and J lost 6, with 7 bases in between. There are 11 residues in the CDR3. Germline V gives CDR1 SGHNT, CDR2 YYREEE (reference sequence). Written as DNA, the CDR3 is TGTGCCAGCAGCCTCCAGGATGGCTACACCTTC. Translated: CASSLQDGYTF.

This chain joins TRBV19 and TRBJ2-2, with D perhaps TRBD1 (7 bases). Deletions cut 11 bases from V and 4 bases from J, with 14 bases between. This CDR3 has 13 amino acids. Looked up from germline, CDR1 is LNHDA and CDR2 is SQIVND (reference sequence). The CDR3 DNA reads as TGTGCCGGAGGGACAGTATCCACCGGGGAGCTGTTTTTT. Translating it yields CAGGTVSTGELFF.

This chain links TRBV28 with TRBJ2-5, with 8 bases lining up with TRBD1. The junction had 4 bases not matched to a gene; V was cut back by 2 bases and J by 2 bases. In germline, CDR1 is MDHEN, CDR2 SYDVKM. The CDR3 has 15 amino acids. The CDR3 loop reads CASSLTGGFQETQYF. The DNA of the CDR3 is TGTGCCAGCAGTTTAACAGGGGGATTTCAAGAGACCCAGTACTTC.

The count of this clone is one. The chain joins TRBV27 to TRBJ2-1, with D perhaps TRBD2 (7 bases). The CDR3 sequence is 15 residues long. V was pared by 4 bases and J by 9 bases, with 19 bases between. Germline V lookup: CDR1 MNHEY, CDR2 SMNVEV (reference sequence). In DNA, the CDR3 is TGTGCCAGCAGTTCTATCGGGGGGCGCAGAAGTGAGCAGTTCTTC. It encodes CASSSIGGRRSEQFF.

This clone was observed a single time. DNA for the CDR3: TGTGCCAGTAGTATGAGAAAATCCTACGAGCAGTACTTC. Its protein is CASSMRKSYEQYF. The chain links TRBV19 to TRBJ2-7; unclear D gene. The CDR3 consists of 13 residues. V was cut by 3 bases and J by 1 base, with 7 bases left in between. Per germline, CDR1 LNHDA and CDR2 SQIVND (reference sequence).

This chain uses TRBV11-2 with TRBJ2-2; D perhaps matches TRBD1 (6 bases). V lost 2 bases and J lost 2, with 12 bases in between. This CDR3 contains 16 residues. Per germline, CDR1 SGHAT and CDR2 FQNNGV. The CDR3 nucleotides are TGTGCCAGCAGCTTATCGGGACACTTAAACACCGGGGAGCTGTTTTTT. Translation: CASSLSGHLNTGELFF.

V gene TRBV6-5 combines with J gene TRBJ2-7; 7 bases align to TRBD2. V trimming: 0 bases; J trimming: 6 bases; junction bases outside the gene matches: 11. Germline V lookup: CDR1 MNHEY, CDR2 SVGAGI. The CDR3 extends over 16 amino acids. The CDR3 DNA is TGTGCCAGCAGTTACTCCTATACGCTAAGGGAGGGCGAGCAGTACTTC. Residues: CASSYSYTLREGEQYF.

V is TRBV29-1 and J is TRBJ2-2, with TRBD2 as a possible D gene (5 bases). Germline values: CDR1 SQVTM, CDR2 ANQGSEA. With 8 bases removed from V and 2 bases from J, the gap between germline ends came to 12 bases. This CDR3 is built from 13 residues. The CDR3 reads CSIGLVNTGELFF. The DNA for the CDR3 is TGCAGCATTGGACTCGTAAACACCGGGGAGCTGTTTTTT.

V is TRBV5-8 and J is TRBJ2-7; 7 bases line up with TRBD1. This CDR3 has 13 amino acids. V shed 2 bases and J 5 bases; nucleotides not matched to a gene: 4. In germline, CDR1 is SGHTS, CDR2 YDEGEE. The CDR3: CASSLFQGDEQYF. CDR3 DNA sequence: TGTGCCAGCAGCTTATTCCAGGGGGACGAGCAGTACTTC.

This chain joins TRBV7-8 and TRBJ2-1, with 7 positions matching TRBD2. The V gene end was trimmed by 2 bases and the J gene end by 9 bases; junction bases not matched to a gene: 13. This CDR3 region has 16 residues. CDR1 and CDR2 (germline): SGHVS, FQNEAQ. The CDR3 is CASSLLMAGEGLEQFF. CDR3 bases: TGTGCCAGCAGCTTATTAATGGCGGGAGAAGGTCTTGAGCAGTTCTTC.

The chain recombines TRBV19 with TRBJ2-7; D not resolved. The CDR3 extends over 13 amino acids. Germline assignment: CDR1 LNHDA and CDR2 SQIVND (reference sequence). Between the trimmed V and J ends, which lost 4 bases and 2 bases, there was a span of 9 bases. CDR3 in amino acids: CASSRGLTYEQYF. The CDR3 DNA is TGTGCCAGTAGTAGAGGCCTAACCTACGAGCAGTACTTC.

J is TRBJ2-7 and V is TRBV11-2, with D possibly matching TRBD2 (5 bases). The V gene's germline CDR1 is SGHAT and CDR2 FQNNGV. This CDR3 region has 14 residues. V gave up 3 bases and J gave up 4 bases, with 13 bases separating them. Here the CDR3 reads CASSFHGMAYEQYF. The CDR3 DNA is TGTGCCAGCAGCTTTCACGGGATGGCGTACGAGCAGTACTTC.

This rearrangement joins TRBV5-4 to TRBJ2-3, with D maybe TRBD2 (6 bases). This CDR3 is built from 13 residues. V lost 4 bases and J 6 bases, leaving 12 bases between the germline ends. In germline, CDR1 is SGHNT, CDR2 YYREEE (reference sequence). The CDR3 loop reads CASSMDYPDTQYF. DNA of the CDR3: TGTGCCAGCAGCATGGACTACCCCGATACGCAGTATTTT.

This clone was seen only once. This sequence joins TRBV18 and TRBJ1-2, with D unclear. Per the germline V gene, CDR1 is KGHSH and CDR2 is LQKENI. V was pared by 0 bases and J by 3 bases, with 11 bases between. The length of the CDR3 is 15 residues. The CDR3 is CASSPPISRDYGYTF. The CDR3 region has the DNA TGTGCCAGCTCACCACCTATCTCGAGAGACTATGGCTACACCTTC.

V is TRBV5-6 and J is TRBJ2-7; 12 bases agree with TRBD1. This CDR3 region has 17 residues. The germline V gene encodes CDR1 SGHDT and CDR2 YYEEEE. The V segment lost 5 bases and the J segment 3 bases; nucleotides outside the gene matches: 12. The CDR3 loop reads CASRDTRGTGGLYEQYF. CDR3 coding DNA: TGTGCCAGCAGAGATACGCGCGGGACAGGGGGCCTCTACGAGCAGTACTTC.